This passage covers 13 T cell receptor beta chains from one sample sequenced in a study of regulatory T cells in long-lasting Graves disease (dated by TCRdb to 2020 to 2023). Libraries came from multiplex PCR. This sample was sequenced with an Illumina HiSeq 4000. To build TCR beta libraries, CDR3 regions were amplified by Arm-PCR using iRepertoire HTBI primers. The public sequencing data were trimmed at Q25 with fastp and processed into clonotypes with MiXCR by TCRdb, which kept only in-frame beta chains. Rows matching on CDR3 protein sequence are summarized as one entry with the most common DNA and genes. For this sample there are approximately 360,000 distinct CDR3 sequences; approximately 10% appear just once. About 20% of the sample is held by the ten biggest clonotypes. The meaning of the sample's time point label: newly diagnosed GD, antithyroid drugs for less than 3 months. For both TCR sequencing and RNA sequencing, RNA was extracted from PBMCs in TRIzol.

This same sample was also part of a study on T cells in Graves' hyperthyroidism and ophthalmopathy.

The sample in question was peripheral blood mononuclear cells (PBMCs), obtained at new diagnosis, from a patient treated with antithyroid drugs. These TCRs come from a woman aged 18 to 35 with Graves disease. Donor details come from another sample of the same person, matched by shared clones.

The sample holds many counts of this clonotype. The genes are TRBV4-3 and TRBJ2-1; D uncertain. The CDR3 is 13 residues long. Trimming took off 0 bases at V and 4 bases at J, with 4 bases between the two ends. The germline V gene encodes CDR1 LGHNA and CDR2 YSLEER. For the CDR3, the DNA is TGCGCCAGCAGCCAAGAGGGATACAATGAGCAGTTCTTC. Translation gives CASSQEGYNEQFF.

This chain links TRBV5-5 with TRBJ2-7; TRBD1 matches at 9 bases. The CDR3 has 14 amino acids. V trimming: 0 bases; J trimming: 5 bases; junction bases outside the gene matches: 3. The germline V gene encodes CDR1 SGHKS and CDR2 YYEKEE (reference sequence). CDR3 bases: TGTGCCAGCAGCTTGGAGGGACAGGGTGACGAGCAGTACGTC. This sequence encodes CASSLEGQGDEQYV.

This clonotype was seen a single time. Being one base from a much bigger clone, this may be a read error. The chain joins TRBV20-1 to TRBJ2-1, with D possibly TRBD2 on 6 matching bases. Per germline, CDR1 DFQATT and CDR2 SNEGSKA (reference sequence). Trimming took 4 bases from V and 8 from J, leaving 30 bases between them. The CDR3 spans 18 residues. CDR3 region: CSANPILFILAGTDEQFF. CDR3 nucleotides: TGCAGTGCTAACCCAATTCTCTTTATACTAGCCGGTACGGATGAGCAGTTCTTC.

This clonotype was observed many times. The rearrangement uses TRBV7-3 and TRBJ2-1; 13 bases map to TRBD2. This CDR3 is 19 amino acids long. CDR1 and CDR2 from the germline V gene are SGHTA and FQGTGA. J was trimmed by 1 base and V by 4 bases; bases with no gene match: 10. The CDR3 nucleotides read TGTGCCAGCAGCTGGGGCCCGACTAGCGGGGGGCCTTCCTACAATGAGCAGTTCTTC. Translated: CASSWGPTSGGPSYNEQFF.

This clonotype has ten or more counts. V usage is TRBV2 and J usage is TRBJ1-1; D remains ambiguous. This CDR3 contains 15 residues. Trimming cost V 7 bases and J 1 base, with 16 bases left between them. CDR1 is SNHLY and CDR2 is FYNNEI in the germline V gene. The CDR3 here is CASTSPSWQNTEAFF. CDR3 nucleotide sequence: TGTGCCAGCACCTCTCCCTCTTGGCAGAACACTGAAGCTTTCTTT. Looking up the rest from reference TRBV2 and TRBJ1-1 gives the full variable domain: EPEVTQTPSHQVTQMGQEVILRCVPISNHLYFYWYRQILGQKVEFLVSFYNNEISEKSEIFDDQFSVERPDGSNFTLKIRSTKLEDSAMYFCASTSPSWQNTEAFFGQGTRLTVV.

This clonotype was recorded at least ten times. The chain combines TRBV6-1 with TRBJ2-7; D gene uncertain. The germline V and J ends were trimmed by 6 bases and 0 bases, with 15 bases remaining between them. Germline values: CDR1 MNHNS, CDR2 SASEGT. The CDR3 totals 15 residues. CDR3 sequence (DNA): TGTGCCAGCAGCGTTGTTTCACTCAGCTCCTACGAGCAGTACTTC. Translation: CASSVVSLSSYEQYF.

This clonotype has ten or more counts. The chain joins TRBV6-5 to TRBJ2-7; D gene ambiguous. There are 12 residues in the CDR3. With 4 bases removed from V and 1 base from J, the gap between germline ends came to 5 bases. Germline-derived CDR1 and CDR2 are MNHEY and SVGAGI. CDR3 in DNA: TGTGCCAGCAGTTGGATTTCCTACGAGCAGTACTTC. Protein sequence: CASSWISYEQYF.

This clonotype has a single count. CDR3 sequence (DNA): TGCAGTGCTGGGAGGACCGGGGAGCTGTTTTTT. This sequence encodes CSAGRTGELFF. This chain connects TRBV20-1 to TRBJ2-2; tentative D call: TRBD2 (6 bases). The CDR3 is 11 residues long. CDR1 is DFQATT, CDR2 SNEGSKA, per germline (reference sequence). With 5 bases removed from V and 5 bases from J, the gap between germline ends came to 6 bases.

This clonotype was picked up many times. CDR3 DNA: TGTGCCAGCAGTTACGGGGTGAAGGGCACAGATACGCAGTATTTT. Encoded protein: CASSYGVKGTDTQYF. The chain is built from TRBV6-2 or TRBV6-3 and TRBJ2-3; D is ambiguous. Germline CDR1 MNHEY, CDR2 SVGEGT. V shed 2 bases and J shed 1 base, with 10 bases lying between them. The CDR3 covers 15 residues.

This clonotype has more than one count but fewer than ten. Here the CDR3 DNA reads TGTGCCATCAGTGAGTACGAGACAGGGCAGTTCTTC. This sequence encodes CAISEYETGQFF. V gene TRBV10-3 combines with J gene TRBJ2-1; D may be TRBD1 (6 bases). V shed 1 base and J shed 12 bases, with 10 bases lying between them. The CDR3 runs 12 residues. Germline V gene sequence: CDR1 ENHRY, CDR2 SYGVKD.

This clonotype was detected a few times. This chain joins TRBV29-1 and TRBJ2-7; a weak D match, TRBD1 (5 bases). Germline loops: CDR1 SQVTM, CDR2 ANQGSEA. The V and J ends lost 7 bases and 7 bases respectively, with 20 bases between them. The CDR3 covers 13 residues. CDR3 DNA sequence: TGCAGCGCCCTAGGGGCCACTACCGGGGAGCAGTACGTC. Amino acids: CSALGATTGEQYV.

This clonotype has ten or more counts. The chain recombines TRBV12-3 or TRBV12-4 with TRBJ1-1; D uncertain. The CDR3 length is 14 residues. The V end was cut by 1 base, the J end by 5 bases, with 11 bases between. The CDR3 spells CASSLGGILTEAFF. For the CDR3, the DNA is TGTGCCAGCAGTTTAGGCGGGATCCTAACTGAAGCTTTCTTT.

V is TRBV29-1 and J is TRBJ1-2, with TRBD1 identical over 10 bases. Losses at the gene ends were 4 bases for V and 5 bases for J; bases not matched to a gene: 10. This CDR3 region has 15 residues. The germline CDR1 and CDR2 sequences are SQVTM and ANQGSEA. The CDR3 reads CSVGRDRGLAYGYTF. As DNA, the CDR3 is TGCAGCGTTGGGCGTGACAGGGGGCTTGCTTATGGCTACACCTTC.